The 32 T cell receptor beta chains in this list originate from one sample, sequenced in a study of vaccination effects on CD4 cells after COVID-19. Using viral peptide pools, the ViraFEST assay grew out antigen-specific CD4+ T cells prior to sequencing. The authors isolated CD4+ T cells after around 11 days of culture. Between March and December 2020, the person had a SARS-CoV-2 infection that PCR confirmed. Measured with immunoSEQ multiplex PCR; TCRdb has only the in-frame clones, and not every one. Here the sample spans tens of thousands of clones, over 60% being singletons. No antigens are known for them. Sequenced material: CD4+ T cells from PBMCs cultured with a peptide pool, taken before COVID-19 vaccination. The receptors derive from a human donor who had a prior SARS-CoV-2 infection.

The chain recombines TRBV6-2 or TRBV6-3 with TRBJ2-7, with D uncertain. Per germline, CDR1 MNHEY and CDR2 SVGEGT. The V gene lost 2 bases and the J gene lost 3 bases, with 17 bases spanning the gap. There are 16 residues in the CDR3. CDR3 residues: CASSYTYERAHYEQYF. DNA for the CDR3: TGTGCCAGCAGTTACACATACGAACGGGCACACTACGAGCAGTACTTC.

The chain recombines TRBV6-5 with TRBJ2-3; D is possibly TRBD1 (6 bases). The germline V gene has CDR1 MNHEY and CDR2 SVGAGI. The CDR3 consists of 13 residues. The V end was cut by 5 bases, the J end by 2 bases, with 8 bases between. CDR3 bases: TGTGCCAGCAGTAGGGACATCACAGATACGCAGTATTTT. This translates into CASSRDITDTQYF.

DNA of the CDR3: TGTGCCAGCAGCCCGGGACAGGGAACGGCCGGCTACACCTTC. It codes for CASSPGQGTAGYTF. The chain couples TRBV28 to TRBJ1-2; 9 bases map to TRBD1. The CDR3 runs to 14 residues. Germline trimming cut 6 bases from V and 8 bases from J; bases unmatched to any gene: 10. Germline CDR1 and CDR2: MDHEN and SYDVKM.

The chain carries TRBV4-1 and TRBJ1-5; D unclear. The CDR3 has 15 residues. Per the germline V gene, CDR1 is MGHRA and CDR2 is YSYEKL. Trimming cost V 3 bases and J 0 bases, with 9 bases left between them. The CDR3 coding sequence is TGCGCCAGCAGCCACGATGGATTTAGCAATCAGCCCCAGCATTTT. Translated, it gives CASSHDGFSNQPQHF.

This chain uses TRBV20-1 with TRBJ2-5; D is possibly TRBD1 (6 bases). From germline, CDR1 is DFQATT and CDR2 SNEGSKA (reference sequence). The germline V and J ends were trimmed by 6 bases and 5 bases, with 10 bases remaining between them. This CDR3 has 11 residues. CDR3 amino acids: CSAPRGETQYF. DNA of the CDR3: TGCAGTGCGCCCAGGGGCGAGACCCAGTACTTC.

The chain combines TRBV19 with TRBJ2-5; TRBD1 or TRBD2 may be the D gene (6 bases each). The CDR3 runs 13 residues. Looked up from germline, CDR1 is LNHDA and CDR2 is SQIVND (reference sequence). Trimming removed 8 bases at V and 5 bases at J, with 15 bases between. CDR3 loop: CASAAGQDETQYF. The CDR3 nucleotides read TGTGCCAGTGCCGCGGGACAAGACGAGACCCAGTACTTC.

V is TRBV5-1 and J is TRBJ2-7; D tentatively reads TRBD1 or TRBD2 (6 bases each). This CDR3 is built from 15 residues. CDR1 and CDR2 from the germline V gene are SGHRS and YFSETQ. Between the trimmed V and J ends, which lost 5 bases and 3 bases, there was a span of 18 bases. Here the CDR3 reads CASRYVGGPSYEQYF. The DNA of the CDR3 is TGCGCCAGCAGATACGTGGGGGGCCCCAGCTACGAGCAGTACTTC.

V gene TRBV7-6 combines with J gene TRBJ1-6, with 7 bases lining up with TRBD1. Trimming at V came to 5 bases and at J to 7 bases, leaving 11 bases not matched to a gene. The CDR3 is 16 amino acids. In germline, CDR1 is SGHVS, CDR2 FNYEAQ. CDR3 in DNA: TGTGCCAGCAGCCGATTATACAGGGGATCGAATTCACCCCTCCACTTT. It translates to CASSRLYRGSNSPLHF. Together with reference TRBV7-6 and TRBJ1-6, the CDR3 gives the full variable domain: GAGVSQSPRYKVTKRGQDVALRCDPISGHVSLYWYRQALGQGPEFLTYFNYEAQQDKSGLPNDRFSAERPEGSISTLTIQRTEQRDSAMYRCASSRLYRGSNSPLHFGNGTRLTVT.

The chain is built from TRBV18 and TRBJ1-5, with no clear D. V shed 1 base and J shed 1 base, with 5 bases lying between them. This CDR3 region has 14 residues. The germline V gene encodes CDR1 KGHSH and CDR2 LQKENI. In nucleotides, the CDR3 is TGTGCCAGCTCACCACTAGCGAGCAATCAGCCCCAGCATTTT. Protein sequence: CASSPLASNQPQHF.

The sample holds a few counts of this clone. This chain uses TRBV18 with TRBJ1-5, with no clear D. V was shortened by 3 bases and J by 5 bases, with 11 bases between the two germline ends. The CDR3 extends over 14 amino acids. CDR1 and CDR2 from the germline V gene are KGHSH and LQKENI. CDR3 amino acids: CASSPNGRDQPQHF. In DNA, the CDR3 is TGTGCCAGCTCACCTAACGGACGGGATCAGCCCCAGCATTTT.

This chain links TRBV15 with TRBJ2-4; 7 nucleotides match TRBD2. Per germline, CDR1 LNHNV and CDR2 YYDKDF (reference sequence). This CDR3 has 12 amino acids. The ends lost 5 bases at V and 13 bases at J; junction bases unmatched: 8. The CDR3 DNA sequence: TGTGCCACCAGCTTTGGGAGGGAGGGCCAGTACTTC. It translates to CATSFGREGQYF.

This chain joins TRBV12-3 or TRBV12-4 and TRBJ2-1; D remains unclear. With 9 bases removed from V and 4 bases from J, the gap between germline ends came to 7 bases. The CDR3 is 11 residues long. CDR3 sequence reads: CASSQYNEQFF. The CDR3 region has the DNA TGTGCCAGTTCACAGTACAATGAGCAGTTCTTC.

The rearrangement uses TRBV7-8 and TRBJ2-2; D gene unclear. V shed 1 base and J shed 4 bases, with 7 bases lying between them. The CDR3 is 14 residues long. CDR1 and CDR2 from the germline V gene are SGHVS and FQNEAQ. The CDR3 loop is CASSLVVGTGELFF. The CDR3, as DNA: TGTGCCAGCAGCTTAGTAGTTGGCACCGGGGAGCTGTTTTTT. The whole variable domain, filled in from reference TRBV7-8 and TRBJ2-2, reads GAGVSQSPRYKVAKRGQDVALRCDPISGHVSLFWYQQALGQGPEFLTYFQNEAQLDKSGLPSDRFFAERPEGSVSTLKIQRTQQEDSAVYLCASSLVVGTGELFFGEGSRLTVL.

This chain links TRBV5-1 with TRBJ2-1, with a weak D call TRBD2 (6 bases). CDR1 and CDR2 from the germline V gene are SGHRS and YFSETQ. V was shortened by 10 bases and J by 3 bases, with 17 bases between the two germline ends. This CDR3 is built from 14 residues. In DNA, the CDR3 is TGCGCCGCGGGACTCCCTGGGGACTACAATGAGCAGTTCTTC. This sequence encodes CAAGLPGDYNEQFF.

V and J are TRBV3-1 (or the pseudogene TRBV3-2) and TRBJ2-7, with TRBD1 as a possible D gene (6 bases). The length of the CDR3 is 13 residues. In germline, CDR1 is LGHDT, CDR2 YNNKEL (reference sequence). V lost 0 bases and J lost 4, with 7 bases in between. The CDR3 DNA reads TGTGCCAGCAGCCAAGACAGGGGATACGAGCAGTACTTC. This codes for CASSQDRGYEQYF.

J is TRBJ1-2 and V is TRBV19, with a weak D call TRBD1 (5 bases). Germline-derived CDR1 and CDR2 are LNHDA and SQIVND (reference sequence). Trimming took 6 bases from V and 7 from J, leaving 12 bases between them. This CDR3 comprises 12 residues. CDR3 bases: TGTGCCAGTAGGCAGCGGGGGGTTGGCTACACCTTC. It is translated as CASRQRGVGYTF.

V is TRBV10-3 and J is TRBJ2-3, with D maybe TRBD2 (6 bases). The CDR3 spans 13 residues. CDR1 and CDR2 (germline): ENHRY, SYGVKD. The V end was cut by 10 bases, the J end by 2 bases, with 13 bases between. CDR3 DNA sequence: TGTGCCAGCCGGGGACTTAACACAGATACGCAGTATTTT. It encodes CASRGLNTDTQYF.

Only a few counts were recorded for this clone. V usage is TRBV6-5 and J usage is TRBJ2-3; the match to TRBD2 covers 8 bases. Germline V gene lookup returns CDR1 MNHEY and CDR2 SVGAGI. V gave up 6 bases and J gave up 2 bases; unmatched junction bases: 4. The CDR3 runs to 14 residues. The DNA of the CDR3 is TGTGCCAGCAGAGCGGGAGCTTACACAGATACGCAGTATTTT. Translated: CASRAGAYTDTQYF.

The chain recombines TRBV10-3 with TRBJ2-5, with D perhaps matching TRBD1 (6 bases). Germline V gives CDR1 ENHRY, CDR2 SYGVKD. The length of the CDR3 is 16 residues. Trimming left V 2 bases short and J 4 bases short, with 17 bases between. CDR3 loop: CAISETNPGAGETQYF. DNA for the CDR3: TGTGCCATCAGTGAGACGAATCCAGGGGCGGGAGAGACCCAGTACTTC.

This chain connects TRBV7-8 to TRBJ1-5; 9 bases are a match to TRBD1. This CDR3 has 19 amino acids. After removal of 5 bases from V and 2 bases from J, the junction contained 16 bases not matched to a gene. Per the germline V gene, CDR1 is SGHVS and CDR2 is FQNEAQ. CDR3 nucleotides: TGTGCCAGCAGCCGTATGCGGACCACAGGGGGCTATGGCAATCAGCCCCAGCATTTT. This sequence encodes CASSRMRTTGGYGNQPQHF.

This clone was observed a single time. This chain joins TRBV29-1 and TRBJ2-6; D gene ambiguous. CDR1 is SQVTM and CDR2 is ANQGSEA in the germline V gene. This CDR3 has 13 residues. V was pared by 6 bases and J by 1 base, with 7 bases between. The CDR3 DNA sequence: TGCAGCGTAGGATCGTCTGGGGCCAACGTCCTGACTTTC. Translation: CSVGSSGANVLTF.

The chain carries TRBV7-2 and TRBJ2-7, with D possibly matching TRBD1 (5 bases). The CDR3 extends over 12 amino acids. V was clipped by 0 bases and J by 5 bases, with 5 bases between them. Germline loops: CDR1 SGHTA, CDR2 FQGNSA. The CDR3 protein is CASSLAGDEQYF. The CDR3 coding sequence is TGTGCCAGCAGCTTAGCAGGGGACGAGCAGTACTTC.

This clone was picked up a small number of times. The chain uses TRBV10-1 and TRBJ2-1; no firm D call. Between the trimmed V and J ends, which lost 6 bases and 5 bases, there was a span of 23 bases. Germline V gives CDR1 WNHNN, CDR2 SYGVQD (reference sequence). The CDR3 loop spans 17 amino acids. CDR3 sequence reads: CASSESVQILNNNEQFF. The CDR3 DNA is TGCGCCAGCAGCGAATCCGTTCAAATCCTCAATAACAATGAGCAGTTCTTC.

The chain is built from TRBV6-6 and TRBJ2-1; D is perhaps TRBD2 (6 bases). The CDR3 spans 15 residues. The V end lost 5 bases, the J end lost 4 bases, and 15 bases lay between the germline ends. Germline V CDR1 and CDR2: MNHNY, SVGAGI (reference sequence). The CDR3 sequence: CASSQSSVQYNEQFF. In nucleotides, the CDR3 is TGTGCCAGCAGTCAGTCTAGCGTGCAATACAATGAGCAGTTCTTC.

The rearrangement uses TRBV7-8 and TRBJ1-5; perhaps TRBD1 as D (5 bases). Germline assignment: CDR1 SGHVS and CDR2 FQNEAQ. The length of the CDR3 is 17 residues. V shed 0 bases and J shed 2 bases, with 14 bases lying between them. CDR3 protein: CASSLALGGTGNQPQHF. DNA of the CDR3: TGTGCCAGCAGCTTAGCCCTTGGGGGAACGGGCAATCAGCCCCAGCATTTT.

This rearrangement joins TRBV5-1 to TRBJ2-3, with TRBD1 matching over 7 bases. CDR1 is SGHRS, CDR2 YFSETQ, per germline. The CDR3 loop spans 13 amino acids. J gave up 9 bases and V 4 bases, and 8 bases lay outside the gene matches. CDR3 DNA sequence: TGCGCCAGCAGCCCCACAGGGGCTAAGACGCAGTATTTT. This sequence encodes CASSPTGAKTQYF.

J is TRBJ2-3 and V is TRBV2; D unresolved. V was shortened by 1 base and J by 5 bases, with 7 bases between the two germline ends. The CDR3 loop spans 13 amino acids. Germline-derived CDR1 and CDR2 are SNHLY and FYNNEI. The CDR3: CASSEVRRDTQYF. The CDR3 DNA follows: TGTGCCAGCAGTGAAGTCAGGAGAGATACGCAGTATTTT.

The CDR3 coding sequence is TGTGCCAGCATGCGATGGGCAGGAGAACAGACCCAGTACTTC. Its protein is CASMRWAGEQTQYF. The V gene is TRBV5-5, the J gene TRBJ2-5, with no clear D. Germline CDR1 is SGHKS and CDR2 is YYEKEE (reference sequence). This CDR3 is 14 amino acids long. V was pared by 6 bases and J by 6 bases, with 18 bases between.

The CDR3 protein is CASSIVAGGPIYEQYF. CDR3 DNA: TGTGCCAGTAGTATAGTAGCGGGAGGGCCTATCTACGAGCAGTACTTC. V and J are TRBV19 and TRBJ2-7; the match to TRBD2 covers 11 bases. Trimming removed 1 base from V and 3 bases from J; junction bases left unmatched: 5. Germline V gene sequence: CDR1 LNHDA, CDR2 SQIVND (reference sequence). The CDR3 consists of 16 residues.

The chain links TRBV5-1 to TRBJ1-1, with TRBD1 as a possible D gene (5 bases). V was cut by 0 bases and J by 8 bases, with 11 bases left in between. There are 13 residues in the CDR3. CDR1 is SGHRS and CDR2 is YFSETQ in the germline V gene. The CDR3 sequence: CASSLGQLAEAFF. CDR3 DNA: TGCGCCAGCAGCTTGGGACAGCTTGCGGAAGCTTTCTTT.

The rearrangement uses TRBV9 and TRBJ2-7; D assignment may be TRBD1 or TRBD2 (5 bases each). Looked up from germline, CDR1 is SGDLS and CDR2 is YYNGEE. The V end was cut by 3 bases, the J end by 4 bases, with 11 bases between. The CDR3 is 13 residues long. The CDR3 DNA reads TGTGCCAGCAGCGCTGGATGGGGGTACGAGCAGTACTTC. Amino acid sequence: CASSAGWGYEQYF.

CDR3 in amino acids: CASSLWQYNSPLHF. The CDR3 DNA reads as TGTGCCAGCAGCTTATGGCAGTATAATTCACCCCTCCACTTT. This rearrangement joins TRBV11-1 to TRBJ1-6; D is unresolved. Germline V gene data show CDR1 as SGHAT and CDR2 as FQDESV (reference sequence). V was shortened by 2 bases and J by 4 bases, with 6 bases between the two germline ends. This CDR3 comprises 14 residues.